This passage covers 31 T cell receptor beta chains from one sample sequenced in a study of T cells in narcolepsy. The protocol was immunoSEQ multiplex PCR, while the TCRdb copy is restricted to in-frame clones and leaves out a portion. The table includes 35,000 to 40,000 clones, around 85% detected once. Sequences were obtained from CD45RA- memory CD4+ T cells from PBMCs. Every receptor here comes from a human donor with narcolepsy.

This clone has only a few counts. This chain uses TRBV7-9 with TRBJ1-3; D gene uncertain. Germline V gene sequence: CDR1 SEHNR, CDR2 FQNEAQ (reference sequence). Trimming pared 2 bases from V and 0 bases from J, leaving 8 bases between. CDR3 size: 15 residues. DNA for the CDR3: TGTGCCAGCAGCTTATTCAGCCTCTCTGGAAACACCATATATTTT. Encoded protein: CASSLFSLSGNTIYF.

The CDR3 region is CASSLGPRGFMSQPQHF. As DNA, the CDR3 is TGTGCCAGCAGCTTAGGACCACGGGGGTTCATGAGTCAGCCCCAGCATTTT. V is TRBV7-2 and J is TRBJ1-5; TRBD1 is a possible D gene (5 bases). Between the trimmed V and J ends, which lost 1 base and 6 bases, there was a span of 19 bases. Germline V gene lookup returns CDR1 SGHTA and CDR2 FQGNSA. This CDR3 is built from 17 residues. Full variable domain (missing parts from reference TRBV7-2 and TRBJ1-5): GAGVSQSPSNKVTEKGKDVELRCDPISGHTALYWYRQSLGQGLEFLIYFQGNSAPDKSGLPSDRFSAERTGGSVSTLTIQRTQQEDSAVYLCASSLGPRGFMSQPQHFGDGTRLSIL.

The chain joins TRBV9 to TRBJ2-3, with 7 bases identical to TRBD1. From germline, CDR1 is SGDLS and CDR2 YYNGEE. V shed 3 bases, J shed 2 bases, and the junction held 9 bases outside the gene matches. CDR3 length: 16 amino acids. CDR3 residues: CASSGTGQRFTDTQYF. CDR3 sequence (DNA): TGTGCCAGCAGCGGAACGGGACAGCGGTTCACAGATACGCAGTATTTT.

The chain uses TRBV7-2 and TRBJ1-2, with D possibly being TRBD1 (6 bases). The CDR3 is 14 residues long. Per germline, CDR1 SGHTA and CDR2 FQGNSA. V lost 4 bases, J lost 4 bases, and 13 bases lay in between. CDR3: CASSSTRTAYGYTF. In DNA form, the CDR3 reads TGTGCCAGCAGCTCGACCCGGACAGCCTATGGCTACACCTTC. Variable domain in full (rest from reference TRBV7-2 and TRBJ1-2): GAGVSQSPSNKVTEKGKDVELRCDPISGHTALYWYRQSLGQGLEFLIYFQGNSAPDKSGLPSDRFSAERTGGSVSTLTIQRTQQEDSAVYLCASSSTRTAYGYTFGSGTRLTVV.

CDR3 in DNA: TGTGCCAGCAGCCCAAGGACTAGCGGGGGCTCCAGGGAGCAGTTCTTC. This translates into CASSPRTSGGSREQFF. The V call is TRBV7-2, the J call TRBJ2-1, with 13 positions matching TRBD2. The germline V gene encodes CDR1 SGHTA and CDR2 FQGNSA. After removal of 5 bases from V and 10 bases from J, the junction contained 11 bases not matched to a gene. The CDR3 is 16 residues long.

The J gene is TRBJ2-1, the V gene TRBV10-2; D remains unclear. The V gene lost 2 bases and the J gene lost 7 bases, with 15 bases spanning the gap. CDR3 length: 15 residues. CDR1 is WSHSY, CDR2 SAAADI, per germline. The DNA of the CDR3 is TGCGCCAGCAGTGAGGCGGTGACGGGTCGGAATGAGCAGTTCTTC. Amino acid sequence: CASSEAVTGRNEQFF.

The chain uses TRBV6-4 and TRBJ2-1, with 11 bases matching TRBD2. Trimming cost V 6 bases and J 5 bases; bases outside gene matches: 6. Germline V gene data show CDR1 as MRHNA and CDR2 as SNTAGT. The CDR3 extends over 15 amino acids. This CDR3 reads CASRSSGGGDNEQFF. CDR3 nucleotide sequence: TGTGCCAGCAGGAGTAGCGGGGGGGGTGACAATGAGCAGTTCTTC.

V gene TRBV7-2 combines with J gene TRBJ1-5; 7 positions agree with TRBD1. Germline V gene lookup returns CDR1 SGHTA and CDR2 FQGNSA. The CDR3 is made up of 15 amino acids. V trimming: 5 bases; J trimming: 6 bases; junction bases outside the gene matches: 10. The CDR3 here is CASSTRQGPAQPQHF. The DNA of the CDR3 is TGTGCCAGCAGCACCCGACAGGGTCCGGCTCAGCCCCAGCATTTT.

This chain uses TRBV7-3 with TRBJ2-7; TRBD1 agrees at 7 bases. V trimming: 4 bases; J trimming: 3 bases; junction bases outside the gene matches: 3. The CDR3 has 13 residues. The germline V gene has CDR1 SGHTA and CDR2 FQGTGA. The CDR3, as DNA: TGTGCCAGCAGCTCGGCAGGGGGCTACGAGCAGTACTTC. Amino acids: CASSSAGGYEQYF.

This sequence joins TRBV11-2 and TRBJ2-1; maybe TRBD2 (6 bases). CDR1 and CDR2 from the germline V gene are SGHAT and FQNNGV. V was cut by 5 bases and J by 5 bases, with 13 bases left in between. The CDR3 is made up of 14 amino acids. CDR3 protein: CASSPRGGDNEQFF. The CDR3 DNA reads TGTGCCAGCAGCCCGAGGGGCGGGGACAATGAGCAGTTCTTC. The full variable domain, in which reference TRBV11-2 and TRBJ2-1 provide the parts outside the CDR3, is EAGVAQSPRYKIIEKRQSVAFWCNPISGHATLYWYQQILGQGPKLLIQFQNNGVVDDSQLPKDRFSAERLKGVDSTLKIQPAKLEDSAVYLCASSPRGGDNEQFFGPGTRLTVL.

This sequence joins TRBV6-5 and TRBJ1-2; D not certain. The germline V gene encodes CDR1 MNHEY and CDR2 SVGAGI. CDR3 length: 14 residues. V was pared by 5 bases and J by 4 bases, with 14 bases between. The DNA of the CDR3 is TGTGCCAGCAGTCAAAGCGCGGGCGGCTATGGCTACACCTTC. The encoded protein is CASSQSAGGYGYTF.

The genes are TRBV10-2 and TRBJ2-5, with 7 nucleotides matching TRBD1. Germline loops: CDR1 WSHSY, CDR2 SAAADI. J gave up 5 bases and V 6 bases, and 6 bases lay outside the gene matches. The CDR3 is 13 residues long. This chain's CDR3 is CASSNDRAETQYF. The CDR3 bases are TGCGCCAGCAGCAACGACAGGGCGGAGACCCAGTACTTC.

This clone was found a few times. The chain uses TRBV7-2 and TRBJ2-7, with TRBD1 as a possible D gene (6 bases). The CDR3 consists of 13 residues. CDR1 and CDR2 from the germline V gene are SGHTA and FQGNSA. The V gene lost 6 bases and the J gene lost 5 bases, with 14 bases spanning the gap. The CDR3 coding sequence is TGTGCCAGCAGTCCACAGGGAGCTAACGAGCAGTACTTC. It yields the protein CASSPQGANEQYF.

The chain recombines TRBV6-5 with TRBJ1-4; D uncertain. This CDR3 is 14 amino acids long. Trimming took 5 bases from V and 8 from J, leaving 15 bases between them. CDR1 MNHEY and CDR2 SVGAGI come from the germline V gene. The CDR3 DNA reads TGTGCCAGCAGTACTGAATACCTGGAGGAAAAACTGTTTTTT. Translating it yields CASSTEYLEEKLFF.

This chain joins TRBV9 and TRBJ2-7; 12 positions match TRBD1. Germline V gives CDR1 SGDLS, CDR2 YYNGEE. The CDR3 sequence is 15 residues long. Trimming at V came to 0 bases and at J to 6 bases, leaving 4 bases not matched to a gene. The CDR3 sequence: CASSVDPGQGAEQYF. The CDR3, as DNA: TGTGCCAGCAGCGTAGACCCGGGACAGGGGGCCGAGCAGTACTTC.

The V gene is TRBV5-1, the J gene TRBJ1-2, with TRBD1 matching 9 bases. Germline V gives CDR1 SGHRS, CDR2 YFSETQ. This CDR3 comprises 15 residues. Unmatched junction bases numbered 11, after V lost 4 bases and J lost 7 bases. The DNA for the CDR3 is TGCGCCAGCAGCCCGGCCGGGACAGGGACTTTTGGCTACACCTTC. Translated: CASSPAGTGTFGYTF.

This clone was observed a handful of times. The chain employs TRBV4-2 and TRBJ1-2, with D unclear. This CDR3 has 12 amino acids. Per the germline V gene, CDR1 is LGHNA and CDR2 is YNFKEQ. Trimming pared 1 base from V and 8 bases from J, leaving 8 bases between. CDR3 residues: CASSQASLGYTF. CDR3 DNA sequence: TGTGCCAGCAGCCAAGCATCCTTGGGCTACACCTTC.

The rearrangement uses TRBV15 and TRBJ1-4; D uncertain. The CDR3 runs to 16 residues. Deletions cut 0 bases from V and 8 bases from J, with 16 bases between. Per germline, CDR1 LNHNV and CDR2 YYDKDF (reference sequence). The CDR3 region has the DNA TGTGCCACCAGCAGAGATGGCGTACCCCGAGACGAAAAACTGTTTTTT. It codes for CATSRDGVPRDEKLFF.

This chain connects TRBV7-2 to TRBJ1-5, with D maybe TRBD1 (6 bases). V shed 4 bases and J shed 6 bases, with 13 bases lying between them. Germline V lookup: CDR1 SGHTA, CDR2 FQGNSA. CDR3 length: 14 amino acids. CDR3 bases: TGTGCCAGCAGCTCGAGGGGCAGGGGTCAGCCCCAGCATTTT. This codes for CASSSRGRGQPQHF.

To note about this clone: An end of the junction differs from the germline gene, which may be a read error. This chain links TRBV7-7 with TRBJ2-5, with 9 positions matching TRBD1. The germline gives CDR1 SSHAT, CDR2 FNYEAQ (reference sequence). The CDR3 contains 13 residues. As DNA, the CDR3 is TGTGCTAGCAGCCTGGGACAGGGAGAGACCCAGTACTTC. Translating gives CASSLGQGETQYF.

The V call is TRBV7-9, the J call TRBJ2-5; 11 bases fit TRBD1. This CDR3 spans 17 amino acids. The J segment lost 1 base and the V segment lost 6 bases, leaving 10 bases of the junction unmatched. Germline V gives CDR1 SEHNR, CDR2 FQNEAQ (reference sequence). The CDR3 reads CASSPGTGGPIQETQYF. CDR3 nucleotide sequence: TGTGCCAGCAGTCCCGGGACAGGGGGACCAATCCAAGAGACCCAGTACTTC.

This clone has just a few counts. The rearrangement links TRBV7-9 to TRBJ2-6; D unclear. The CDR3 totals 14 residues. The V and J ends lost 9 bases and 0 bases respectively, with 9 bases between them. Germline lookup yields CDR1 SEHNR and CDR2 FQNEAQ (reference sequence). CDR3 bases: TGTGCCAGGGAGCGAGTCTCTGGGGCCAACGTCCTGACTTTC. The encoded protein is CARERVSGANVLTF.

This chain uses TRBV10-3 with TRBJ2-5, with 9 bases aligning to TRBD1. Germline CDR1 is ENHRY and CDR2 is SYGVKD. With V trimmed by 7 bases and J by 5 bases, 5 bases remained unmatched. This CDR3 has 13 amino acids. The CDR3 region is CAITATGGETQYF. DNA of the CDR3: TGTGCCATCACTGCGACAGGGGGGGAGACCCAGTACTTC.

The gene calls are TRBV29-1 and TRBJ1-2; D not resolved. Trimming cost V 7 bases and J 0 bases, with 12 bases left between them. The CDR3 has 13 residues. CDR1 and CDR2 (germline): SQVTM, ANQGSEA. The CDR3 region is CSAKGGTNYGYTF. The CDR3 nucleotides are TGCAGCGCCAAGGGCGGGACTAACTATGGCTACACCTTC. Filled out from reference TRBV29-1 and TRBJ1-2, the complete variable domain reads SAVISQKPSRDICQRGTSLTIQCQVDSQVTMMFWYRQQPGQSLTLIATANQGSEATYESGFVIDKFPISRPNLTFSTLTVSNMSPEDSSIYLCSAKGGTNYGYTFGSGTRLTVV.

This rearrangement joins TRBV5-6 to TRBJ2-7; possibly TRBD2 for D (5 bases). Germline V gene sequence: CDR1 SGHDT, CDR2 YYEEEE. The CDR3 spans 13 residues. Trimming took off 2 bases at V and 3 bases at J, with 9 bases between the two ends. This CDR3 reads CASSFPGNYEQYF. CDR3 DNA sequence: TGTGCCAGCAGCTTCCCGGGAAACTACGAGCAGTACTTC.

Only a few counts were recorded for this clone. V usage is TRBV19 and J usage is TRBJ1-4, with D perhaps matching TRBD1 (6 bases). The germline CDR1 and CDR2 sequences are LNHDA and SQIVND (reference sequence). V was cut by 5 bases and J by 5 bases, with 18 bases left in between. The CDR3 sequence is 16 residues long. CDR3 region: CASSLRTGTRNEKLFF. The CDR3 region has the DNA TGTGCCAGTAGTCTGCGAACCGGGACAAGGAATGAAAAACTGTTTTTT.

The chain combines TRBV4-3 with TRBJ2-1; 13 bases are a match to TRBD2. The CDR3 has 20 residues. Germline loops: CDR1 LGHNA, CDR2 YSLEER. The trim removed 2 bases at V and 0 bases at J, leaving 10 bases unmatched. CDR3 in DNA: TGCGCCAGCAGCCAAACTTACGGACTAGCGGGGGCCGTCTCCTACAATGAGCAGTTCTTC. Translating it yields CASSQTYGLAGAVSYNEQFF.

The rearrangement joins TRBV18 to TRBJ1-1; D is uncertain. The CDR3 contains 13 residues. V dropped 4 bases and J dropped 0 bases, with 6 bases sitting between them. Looked up from germline, CDR1 is KGHSH and CDR2 is LQKENI. The CDR3 loop is CASSQGMNTEAFF. The CDR3 nucleotides read TGTGCCAGCTCACAGGGCATGAACACTGAAGCTTTCTTT.

This sequence joins TRBV4-2 and TRBJ1-5; TRBD1 might be the D (6 bases). There are 14 residues in the CDR3. The germline V and J ends were trimmed by 5 bases and 4 bases, with 12 bases remaining between them. The germline CDR1 and CDR2 sequences are LGHNA and YNFKEQ. Here the CDR3 DNA reads TGTGCCAGCAGCGGACAACAGGGAAATCAGCCCCAGCATTTT. This encodes CASSGQQGNQPQHF.

The table lists this clone with a few counts. The rearrangement uses TRBV5-1 and TRBJ2-1; a possible D gene is TRBD2 (7 bases). Trimming took off 0 bases at V and 1 base at J, with 14 bases between the two ends. Germline V gene data show CDR1 as SGHRS and CDR2 as YFSETQ. This CDR3 is 17 amino acids long. Here the CDR3 DNA reads TGCGCCAGCAGCTTGGCCGGCGGGGGCGGTTCCTACAATGAGCAGTTCTTC. It specifies CASSLAGGGGSYNEQFF.

The chain links TRBV30 to TRBJ2-3; D may be TRBD1 or TRBD2 (5 bases each). The length of the CDR3 is 13 residues. The V gene lost 4 bases and the J gene lost 0 bases, with 8 bases spanning the gap. Germline V gene sequence: CDR1 GTSNPN, CDR2 SVGIG (reference sequence). For the CDR3, the DNA is TGTGCCTGGACGGGGCCAAGCACAGATACGCAGTATTTT. Translation: CAWTGPSTDTQYF.